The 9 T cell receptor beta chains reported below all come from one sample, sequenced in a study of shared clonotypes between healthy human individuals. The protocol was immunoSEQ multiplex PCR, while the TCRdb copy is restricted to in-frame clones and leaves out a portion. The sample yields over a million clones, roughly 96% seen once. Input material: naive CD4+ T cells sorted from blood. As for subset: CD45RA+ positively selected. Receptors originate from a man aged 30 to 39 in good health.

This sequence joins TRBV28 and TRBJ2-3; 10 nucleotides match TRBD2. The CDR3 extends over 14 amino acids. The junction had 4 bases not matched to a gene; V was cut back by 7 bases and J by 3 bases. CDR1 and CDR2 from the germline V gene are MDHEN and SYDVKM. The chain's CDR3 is CASTPLAGTDTQYF. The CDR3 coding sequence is TGTGCCAGCACCCCACTAGCGGGAACAGATACGCAGTATTTT.

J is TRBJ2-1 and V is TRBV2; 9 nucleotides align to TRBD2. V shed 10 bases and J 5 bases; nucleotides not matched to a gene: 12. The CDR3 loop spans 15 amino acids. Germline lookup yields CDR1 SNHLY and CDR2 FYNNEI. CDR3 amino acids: CANSLSGRPNNEQFF. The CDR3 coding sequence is TGTGCCAATTCTCTCAGCGGGAGGCCAAACAATGAGCAGTTCTTC.

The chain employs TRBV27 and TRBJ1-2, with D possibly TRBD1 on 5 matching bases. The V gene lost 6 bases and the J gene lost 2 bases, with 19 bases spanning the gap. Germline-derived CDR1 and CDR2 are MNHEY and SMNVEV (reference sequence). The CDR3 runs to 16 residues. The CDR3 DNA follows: TGTGCCAGCAGCCTAGGGTCGACAGTTCTCAACTATGGCTACACCTTC. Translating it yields CASSLGSTVLNYGYTF.

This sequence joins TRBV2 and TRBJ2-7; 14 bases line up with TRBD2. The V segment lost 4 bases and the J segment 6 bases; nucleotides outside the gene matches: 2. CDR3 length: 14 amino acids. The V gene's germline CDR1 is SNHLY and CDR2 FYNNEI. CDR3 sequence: CASSVGLAGGEQYF. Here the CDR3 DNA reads TGTGCCAGCAGTGTTGGACTAGCGGGAGGCGAGCAGTACTTC.

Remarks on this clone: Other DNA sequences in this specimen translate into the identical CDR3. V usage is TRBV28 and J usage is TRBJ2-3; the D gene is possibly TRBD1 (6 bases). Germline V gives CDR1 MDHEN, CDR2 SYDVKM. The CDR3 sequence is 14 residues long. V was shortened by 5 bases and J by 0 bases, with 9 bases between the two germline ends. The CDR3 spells CASSLQGSTDTQYF. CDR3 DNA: TGTGCCAGCAGTCTACAGGGAAGCACAGATACGCAGTATTTT.

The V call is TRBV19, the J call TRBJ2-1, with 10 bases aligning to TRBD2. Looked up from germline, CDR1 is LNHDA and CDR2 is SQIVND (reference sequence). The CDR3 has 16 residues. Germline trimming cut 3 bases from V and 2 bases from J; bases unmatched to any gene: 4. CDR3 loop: CASSIASGRTYNEQFF. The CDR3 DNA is TGTGCCAGTAGTATCGCTAGCGGGAGAACCTACAATGAGCAGTTCTTC.

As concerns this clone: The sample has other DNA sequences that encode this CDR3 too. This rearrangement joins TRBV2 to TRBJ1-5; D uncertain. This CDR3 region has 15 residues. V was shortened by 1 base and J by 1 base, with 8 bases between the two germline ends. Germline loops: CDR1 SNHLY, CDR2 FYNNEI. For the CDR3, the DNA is TGTGCCAGCAGTGAAGAGGGTTTAAGCAATCAGCCCCAGCATTTT. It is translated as CASSEEGLSNQPQHF.

CDR3 region: CATNPGTVTTGELFF. CDR3 nucleotides: TGTGCCACCAACCCTGGGACAGTGACCACCGGGGAGCTGTTTTTT. The chain combines TRBV6-5 with TRBJ2-2; TRBD1 agrees at 7 bases. The trim removed 10 bases at V and 4 bases at J, leaving 12 bases unmatched. Germline CDR1 is MNHEY and CDR2 is SVGAGI. This CDR3 has 15 residues.

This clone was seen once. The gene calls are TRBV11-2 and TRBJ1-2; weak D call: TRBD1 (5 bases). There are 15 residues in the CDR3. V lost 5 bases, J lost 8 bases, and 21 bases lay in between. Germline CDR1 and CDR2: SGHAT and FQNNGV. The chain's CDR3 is CASSRGDLPSGGYTF. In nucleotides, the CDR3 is TGTGCCAGCAGCCGAGGGGATCTACCGAGTGGCGGCTACACCTTC.